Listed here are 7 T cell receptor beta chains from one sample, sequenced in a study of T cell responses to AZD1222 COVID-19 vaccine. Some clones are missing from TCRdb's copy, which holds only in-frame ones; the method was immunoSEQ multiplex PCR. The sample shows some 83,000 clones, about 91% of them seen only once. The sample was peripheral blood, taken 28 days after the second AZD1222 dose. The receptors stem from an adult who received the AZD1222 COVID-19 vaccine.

CDR3 in DNA: TGTGCCAGCAGCAGCGACAGGGGAGACTCGGTTTATGGCTACACCTTC. Translated, it gives CASSSDRGDSVYGYTF. The chain employs TRBV5-5 and TRBJ1-2; the match to TRBD1 covers 8 bases. This CDR3 is built from 16 residues. From germline, CDR1 is SGHKS and CDR2 YYEKEE (reference sequence). V lost 4 bases and J lost 5; bases outside the gene matches: 13.

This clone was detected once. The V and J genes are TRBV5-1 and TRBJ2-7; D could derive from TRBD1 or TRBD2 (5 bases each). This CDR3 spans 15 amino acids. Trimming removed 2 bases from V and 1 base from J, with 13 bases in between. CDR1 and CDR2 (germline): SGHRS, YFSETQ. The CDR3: CASSFTGLMSYEQYF. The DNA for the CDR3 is TGCGCCAGCAGCTTTACGGGGCTCATGTCCTACGAGCAGTACTTC. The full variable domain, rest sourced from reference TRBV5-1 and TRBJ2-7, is KAGVTQTPRYLIKTRGQQVTLSCSPISGHRSVSWYQQTPGQGLQFLFEYFSETQRNKGNFPGRFSGRQFSNSRSEMNVSTLELGDSALYLCASSFTGLMSYEQYFGPGTRLTVT.

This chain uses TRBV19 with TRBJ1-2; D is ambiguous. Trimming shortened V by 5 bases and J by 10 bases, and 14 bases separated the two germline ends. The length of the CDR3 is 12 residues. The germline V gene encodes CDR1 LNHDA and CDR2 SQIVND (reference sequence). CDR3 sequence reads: CASSPSAYLYTF. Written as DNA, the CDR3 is TGTGCCAGTAGTCCTTCAGCCTATCTCTACACCTTC.

For the CDR3, the DNA is TGTGCCAGCAGCGGGGGAGACTGGTTGGGATATAATTCACCCCTCCACTTT. Translated: CASSGGDWLGYNSPLHF. V gene TRBV9 combines with J gene TRBJ1-6; D unclear. The CDR3 has 17 residues. Germline V gene lookup returns CDR1 SGDLS and CDR2 YYNGEE. Trimming stripped 3 bases from V and 4 bases from J, with 17 bases between.

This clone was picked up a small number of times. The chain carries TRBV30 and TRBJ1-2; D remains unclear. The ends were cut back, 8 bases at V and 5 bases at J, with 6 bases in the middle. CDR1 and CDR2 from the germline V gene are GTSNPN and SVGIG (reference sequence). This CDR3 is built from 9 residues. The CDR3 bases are TGTGCCCTGGGGTATGGCTACACCTTC. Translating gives CALGYGYTF.

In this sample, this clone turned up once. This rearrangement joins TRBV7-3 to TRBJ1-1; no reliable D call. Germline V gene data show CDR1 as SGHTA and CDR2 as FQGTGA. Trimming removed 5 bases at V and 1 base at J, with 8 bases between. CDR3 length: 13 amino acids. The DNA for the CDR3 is TGTGCCAGCAGCCTCTCGCGGAACACTGAAGCTTTCTTT. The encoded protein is CASSLSRNTEAFF.

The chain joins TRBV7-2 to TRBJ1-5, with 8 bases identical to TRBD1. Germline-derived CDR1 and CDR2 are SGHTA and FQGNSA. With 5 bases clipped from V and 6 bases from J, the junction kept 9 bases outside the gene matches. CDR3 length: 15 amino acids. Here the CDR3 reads CASSPYDRGGQPQHF. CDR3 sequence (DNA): TGTGCCAGCAGCCCCTACGACAGGGGTGGTCAGCCCCAGCATTTT.